This entry concerns a single T cell receptor beta chain. The antigen is not known. The source of the sample is a study of T cell responses to AZD1222 COVID-19 vaccine. Per germline, CDR1 MRHNA and CDR2 SNTAGT. The CDR3 has 13 residues. V dropped 5 bases and J dropped 5 bases, with 12 bases sitting between them. Generated by immunoSEQ multiplex PCR, the TCRdb table keeps only in-frame clones and is missing some. The sample records 90,000 to 120,000 clones, around 90% being singletons. Second-dose recipients at about 4 or about 12 weeks were treated as one pooled group. General study findings and limits: Donors were mostly white British, more females; clonal diversity possibly underestimated. Nearly half of unique spike-specific TCRs reportedly avoided B.1.351 and B.1.1.7 mutated regions.

The clonotype comes from an adult who received the AZD1222 COVID-19 vaccine. Sequenced here: peripheral blood, sampled 28 days after the second AZD1222 dose. The V and J genes are TRBV6-4 and TRBJ1-1; a weak D match, TRBD1 (5 bases). CDR3 DNA: TGTGCCAGCAGTCCTGAGTGGGGGACTGAAGCTTTCTTT. Encoded protein: CASSPEWGTEAFF.